One and the same sample provided the 15 T cell receptor beta chains below, sequenced in a study of blood T cell repertoires in COVID-19. Data came from immunoSEQ multiplex PCR; TCRdb stores just in-frame clones and leaves some out. The sample has about 94,000 clones, 75% to 90% seen once; the top ten hold around 20%. Sample: peripheral blood. The receptor source for this set is a human donor in a cohort sampled during active COVID-19.

In DNA form, the CDR3 reads TGTGCCAGCAGCTTACTTGAGGGCGAGCAGTACTTC. Translation gives CASSLLEGEQYF. The V gene is TRBV7-9, the J gene TRBJ2-7; D is possibly TRBD2 (5 bases). The V end was cut by 2 bases, the J end by 6 bases, with 8 bases between. The germline CDR1 and CDR2 sequences are SEHNR and FQNEAQ (reference sequence). This CDR3 region has 12 residues.

The chain joins TRBV19 to TRBJ1-5, with D hard to call. V dropped 0 bases and J dropped 4 bases, with 7 bases sitting between them. Germline V gene data show CDR1 as LNHDA and CDR2 as SQIVND (reference sequence). There are 14 residues in the CDR3. The CDR3 bases are TGTGCCAGTAGTATAGACGGAGGGAATCAGCCCCAGCATTTT. Amino acids: CASSIDGGNQPQHF.

The gene calls are TRBV6-6 and TRBJ2-6, with 7 bases matching TRBD1. The CDR3 extends over 15 amino acids. CDR1 MNHNY and CDR2 SVGAGI come from the germline V gene (reference sequence). Losses at the gene ends were 7 bases for V and 1 base for J; bases not matched to a gene: 4. The CDR3 region has the DNA TGTGCCAGCAAGGACAGGTCATCTGGGGCCAACGTCCTGACTTTC. Residues: CASKDRSSGANVLTF.

V usage is TRBV11-2 and J usage is TRBJ2-7; 7 bases are a match to TRBD1. The CDR3 extends over 14 amino acids. Germline lookup yields CDR1 SGHAT and CDR2 FQNNGV. The trim removed 3 bases at V and 6 bases at J, leaving 8 bases unmatched. The CDR3 spells CASSFRDRLGEQYF. The CDR3 coding sequence is TGTGCCAGCAGCTTCCGGGACAGACTCGGCGAGCAGTACTTC.

The chain employs TRBV11-2 and TRBJ1-2; perhaps TRBD1 as D (6 bases). The length of the CDR3 is 15 residues. Germline V CDR1 and CDR2: SGHAT, FQNNGV. V lost 5 bases and J 10 bases, leaving 23 bases between the germline ends. CDR3 residues: CASSLGGGAASVYTF. For the CDR3, the DNA is TGTGCCAGCAGCCTCGGTGGGGGGGCTGCTTCCGTCTACACCTTC.

This clone was detected only a few times. V usage is TRBV10-3 and J usage is TRBJ1-1, with 11 bases fitting TRBD1. This CDR3 contains 14 residues. Per the germline V gene, CDR1 is ENHRY and CDR2 is SYGVKD. V shed 2 bases, J shed 4 bases, and the junction held 0 bases outside the gene matches. This CDR3 reads CAISEGTGGTEAFF. For the CDR3, the DNA is TGTGCCATCAGTGAGGGGACAGGGGGCACTGAAGCTTTCTTT.

The chain uses TRBV5-6 and TRBJ2-7; 8 bases align to TRBD2. From germline, CDR1 is SGHDT and CDR2 YYEEEE. The J segment lost 3 bases and the V segment lost 4 bases, leaving 12 bases of the junction unmatched. The CDR3 is 16 amino acids. CDR3 coding DNA: TGTGCCAGCAGCCCTGAAGGAGGGACTAGGGGCTACGAGCAGTACTTC. Protein sequence: CASSPEGGTRGYEQYF. The full variable domain, its missing parts supplied by reference TRBV5-6 and TRBJ2-7, is DAGVTQSPTHLIKTRGQQVTLRCSPKSGHDTVSWYQQALGQGPQFIFQYYEEEERQRGNFPDRFSGHQFPNYSSELNVNALLLGDSALYLCASSPEGGTRGYEQYFGPGTRLTVT.

V is TRBV7-2 and J is TRBJ2-7, with D hard to call. This CDR3 is 13 amino acids long. Trimming pared 0 bases from V and 2 bases from J, leaving 5 bases between. Germline V gene lookup returns CDR1 SGHTA and CDR2 FQGNSA. The CDR3 loop reads CASSLAGTYEQYF. In DNA, the CDR3 is TGTGCCAGCAGCTTAGCGGGCACCTACGAGCAGTACTTC.

The chain couples TRBV28 to TRBJ1-1; D is possibly TRBD1 (6 bases). Per germline, CDR1 MDHEN and CDR2 SYDVKM. The CDR3 extends over 14 amino acids. Trimming shortened V by 3 bases and J by 1 base, and 9 bases separated the two germline ends. CDR3 amino acids: CASSLPRGNTEAFF. The CDR3 region has the DNA TGTGCCAGCAGTTTGCCCAGGGGGAACACTGAAGCTTTCTTT.

V gene TRBV5-1 combines with J gene TRBJ2-2; 14 nucleotides match TRBD2. The J segment lost 1 base and the V segment lost 0 bases, leaving 2 bases of the junction unmatched. This CDR3 contains 18 residues. The germline gives CDR1 SGHRS, CDR2 YFSETQ. CDR3 sequence (DNA): TGCGCCAGCAGCTTGGCCGGGACTAGCGGGGGGAACACCGGGGAGCTGTTTTTT. It specifies CASSLAGTSGGNTGELFF.

The chain employs TRBV3-1 (or the pseudogene TRBV3-2) and TRBJ2-7, with 10 bases that match TRBD1. With V trimmed by 3 bases and J by 5 bases, 7 bases remained unmatched. This CDR3 comprises 15 residues. Germline V lookup: CDR1 LGHDT, CDR2 YNNKEL (reference sequence). In DNA form, the CDR3 reads TGTGCCAGCAGCCACGTGACAGGGGGCAGCCACGAGCAGTACTTC. It codes for CASSHVTGGSHEQYF.

Remarks on this clone: Other DNA variants within this sample encode the same CDR3. The chain recombines TRBV7-2 with TRBJ1-1; weak D call: TRBD1 (5 bases). The germline CDR1 and CDR2 sequences are SGHTA and FQGNSA. V was clipped by 2 bases and J by 0 bases, with 7 bases between them. This CDR3 spans 14 amino acids. This chain's CDR3 is CASSLQGLNTEAFF. The CDR3 DNA reads as TGTGCCAGCAGCTTACAGGGATTGAACACTGAAGCTTTCTTT.

This clone was found a few times. The chain has TRBV3-1 (or the pseudogene TRBV3-2) and TRBJ2-2; D remains unclear. Germline V lookup: CDR1 LGHDT, CDR2 YNNKEL (reference sequence). The CDR3 is made up of 18 amino acids. Trimming took 2 bases from V and 3 from J, leaving 19 bases between them. The CDR3 sequence: CASSQTTWFAEHTGELFF. DNA for the CDR3: TGTGCCAGCAGCCAAACTACCTGGTTTGCCGAACACACCGGGGAGCTGTTTTTT.

In its sample, this clone was seen once. The chain employs TRBV5-4 and TRBJ1-2, with 8 bases that match TRBD1. Unmatched junction bases numbered 7, after V lost 4 bases and J lost 5 bases. Looked up from germline, CDR1 is SGHNT and CDR2 is YYREEE (reference sequence). The CDR3 is 14 amino acids. The CDR3 spells CASSPDRDAYGYTF. For the CDR3, the DNA is TGTGCCAGCAGCCCGGACAGGGATGCTTATGGCTACACCTTC.

The V gene is TRBV6-4, the J gene TRBJ1-1, with 8 nucleotides matching TRBD1. Germline-derived CDR1 and CDR2 are MRHNA and SNTAGT. V was clipped by 3 bases and J by 3 bases; unmatched bases: 3. The CDR3 extends over 14 amino acids. The CDR3 DNA is TGTGCCAGCAGTGATTCACAGGGGGACACTGAAGCTTTCTTT. Translated, it gives CASSDSQGDTEAFF.